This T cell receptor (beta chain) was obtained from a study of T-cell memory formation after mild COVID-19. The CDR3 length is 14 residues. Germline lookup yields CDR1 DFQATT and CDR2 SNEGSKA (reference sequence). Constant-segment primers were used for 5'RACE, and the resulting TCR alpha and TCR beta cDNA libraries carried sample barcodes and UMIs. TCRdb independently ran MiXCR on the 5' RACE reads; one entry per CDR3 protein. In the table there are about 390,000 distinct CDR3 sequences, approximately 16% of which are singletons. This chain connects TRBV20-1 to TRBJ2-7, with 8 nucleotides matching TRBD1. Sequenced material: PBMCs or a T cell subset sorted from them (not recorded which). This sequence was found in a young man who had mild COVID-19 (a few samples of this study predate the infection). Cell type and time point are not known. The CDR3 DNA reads TGCAGCGCAGTTTTTGACAGGGGCGTCTACGAGCAGTACGTC. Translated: CSAVFDRGVYEQYV.